The 6 T cell receptor beta chains given below trace back to one sample, sequenced in a study of cytomegalovirus exposure and HLA in healthy donors. Both 60 Vbeta primers and 13 Jbeta primers went into the PCR. Using immunoSEQ multiplex PCR, the repertoire was profiled, and TCRdb retains in-frame clones only, with some absent. The top ten clones hold about 3.4% of a sample with around 150,000 clones, roughly 80% of them seen once. The source material was PBMCs. These receptors all come from a man between 40 and 49 years old in good health and CMV-seronegative.

J is TRBJ1-3 and V is TRBV29-1; the match to TRBD1 covers 7 bases. Trimming at V came to 3 bases and at J to 0 bases, leaving 5 bases not matched to a gene. Germline V gene lookup returns CDR1 SQVTM and CDR2 ANQGSEA. The CDR3 is 15 amino acids. The CDR3 bases are TGCAGCGTTGAGGGGACAGTGAACTCTGGAAACACCATATATTTT. As protein: CSVEGTVNSGNTIYF. Full variable domain (rest looked up from reference TRBV29-1 and TRBJ1-3): SAVISQKPSRDICQRGTSLTIQCQVDSQVTMMFWYRQQPGQSLTLIATANQGSEATYESGFVIDKFPISRPNLTFSTLTVSNMSPEDSSIYLCSVEGTVNSGNTIYFGEGSWLTVV.

The chain recombines TRBV6-5 with TRBJ2-5; 9 nucleotides match TRBD2. The germline CDR1 and CDR2 sequences are MNHEY and SVGAGI. The CDR3 has 16 amino acids. The V segment lost 0 bases and the J segment 7 bases; nucleotides outside the gene matches: 9. In DNA, the CDR3 is TGTGCCAGCAGTTACTCGATTAGCGGGGGCGGGGGGACCCAGTACTTC. It translates to CASSYSISGGGGTQYF.

This clone has just a few counts. This rearrangement joins TRBV7-2 to TRBJ1-1; maybe TRBD1 (5 bases). CDR3 size: 14 residues. Germline assignment: CDR1 SGHTA and CDR2 FQGNSA. The ends were cut back, 5 bases at V and 1 base at J, with 11 bases in the middle. The CDR3 DNA reads TGTGCCAGCAGCCTCCTGACAGAGAACACTGAAGCTTTCTTT. Translated, it gives CASSLLTENTEAFF.

The table lists this clone with a few counts. The chain links TRBV30 to TRBJ1-1; TRBD1 matches at 8 bases. Looked up from germline, CDR1 is GTSNPN and CDR2 is SVGIG (reference sequence). This CDR3 spans 12 amino acids. V lost 3 bases, J lost 6 bases, and 3 bases stayed unmatched. In DNA, the CDR3 is TGTGCCTGGAGCGTGACAGGGGCTGAAGCTTTCTTT. Translated: CAWSVTGAEAFF. Complete variable domain (other parts from reference TRBV30 and TRBJ1-1): SQTIHQWPATLVQPVGSPLSLECTVEGTSNPNLYWYRQAAGRGLQLLFYSVGIGQISSEVPQNLSASRPQDRQFILSSKKLLLSDSGFYLCAWSVTGAEAFFGQGTRLTVV.

The V and J genes are TRBV7-2 and TRBJ2-1; 7 nucleotides line up with TRBD2. With 4 bases clipped from V and 7 bases from J, the junction kept 4 bases outside the gene matches. Germline V gives CDR1 SGHTA, CDR2 FQGNSA. CDR3 length: 13 amino acids. CDR3 residues: CASSSSGTNEQFF. DNA for the CDR3: TGTGCCAGCAGCTCCAGCGGGACGAATGAGCAGTTCTTC.

The chain has TRBV28 and TRBJ1-5, with 9 bases identical to TRBD1. CDR3 size: 17 residues. The V segment lost 6 bases and the J segment 1 base; nucleotides outside the gene matches: 10. CDR1 is MDHEN and CDR2 is SYDVKM in the germline V gene. The chain's CDR3 is CASSTDRGELSNQPQHF. For the CDR3, the DNA is TGTGCCAGCAGCACTGACAGGGGGGAATTGAGCAATCAGCCCCAGCATTTT.